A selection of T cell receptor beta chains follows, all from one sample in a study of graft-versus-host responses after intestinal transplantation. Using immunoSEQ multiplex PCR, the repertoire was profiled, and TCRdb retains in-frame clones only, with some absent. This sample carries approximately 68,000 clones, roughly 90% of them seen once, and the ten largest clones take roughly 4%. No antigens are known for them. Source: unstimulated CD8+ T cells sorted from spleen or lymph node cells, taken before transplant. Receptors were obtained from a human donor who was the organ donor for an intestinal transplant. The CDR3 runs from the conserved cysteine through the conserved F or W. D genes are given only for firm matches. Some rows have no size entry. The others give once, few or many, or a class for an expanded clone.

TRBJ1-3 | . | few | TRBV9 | CASSEASTYSGNTIYF | TGTGCCAGCAGCGAAGCCTCCACTTACTCTGGAAACACCATATATTTT
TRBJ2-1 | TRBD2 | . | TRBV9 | CASSVAGGGSYEQFF | TGTGCCAGCAGCGTAGCCGGGGGGGGGTCGTATGAGCAGTTCTTC
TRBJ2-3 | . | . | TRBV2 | CASTSLSDTSTDTQYF | TGTGCCAGCACATCACTTTCCGATACTAGCACAGATACGCAGTATTTT
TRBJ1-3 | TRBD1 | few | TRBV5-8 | CASSFGQGADTIYF | TGTGCCAGCAGCTTCGGACAGGGGGCGGACACCATATATTTT
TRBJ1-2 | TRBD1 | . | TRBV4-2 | CASSQEVGAGGLFSYTF | TGTGCCAGCAGCCAAGAGGTGGGAGCAGGGGGTCTTTTTAGCTACACCTTC
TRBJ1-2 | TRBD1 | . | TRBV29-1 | CSVPGQGDGYTF | TGCAGCGTTCCGGGACAGGGGGACGGCTACACCTTC
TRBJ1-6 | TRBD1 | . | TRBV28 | CASSRTGTYNSPLHF | TGTGCCAGCAGCCGGACAGGCACCTATAATTCACCCCTCCACTTT
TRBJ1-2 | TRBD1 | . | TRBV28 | CASSSGQTEAKYGYTF | TGTGCCAGCAGCTCGGGACAGACGGAGGCTAAGTATGGCTACACCTTC
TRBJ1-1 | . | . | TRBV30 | CAWSLPPGKAFF | TGTGCCTGGAGCTTACCACCCGGGAAGGCTTTCTTT
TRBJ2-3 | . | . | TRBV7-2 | CASSLPITPTDTQYF | TGTGCCAGCAGCTTACCGATAACTCCCACAGATACGCAGTATTTT
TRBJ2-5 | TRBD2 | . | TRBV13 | CASSLRGGPETQYF | TGTGCCAGCAGCTTACGGGGGGGCCCCGAGACCCAGTACTTC
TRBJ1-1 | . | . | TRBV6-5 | CASSYAATTEAFF | TGTGCCAGCAGTTACGCGGCTACCACTGAAGCTTTCTTT
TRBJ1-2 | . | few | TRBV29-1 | CSVEVGGYGYTF | TGCAGCGTTGAGGTGGGAGGCTATGGCTACACCTTC
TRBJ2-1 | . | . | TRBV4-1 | CASSHEGRNEQFF | TGCGCCAGCAGCCATGAGGGTCGCAATGAGCAGTTCTTC
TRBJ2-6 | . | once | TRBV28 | CASSPLSGANVLTF | TGTGCCAGCAGCCCCTTATCTGGGGCCAACGTCCTGACTTTC
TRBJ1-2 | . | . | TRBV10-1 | CASHRARNYGYTF | TGCGCCAGCCACAGGGCGAGGAACTATGGCTACACCTTC
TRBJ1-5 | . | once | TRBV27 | CASSSGWGQPQHF | TGTGCCAGCAGTTCAGGGTGGGGTCAGCCCCAGCATTTT
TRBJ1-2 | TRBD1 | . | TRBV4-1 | CASSQPPTGSSTNYGYTF | TGCGCCAGCAGCCAACCCCCGACAGGGAGCTCTACTAACTATGGCTACACCTTC
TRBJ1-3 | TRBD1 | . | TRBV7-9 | CASSSWDRRNTIYF | TGTGCCAGCAGCTCCTGGGACAGGAGAAACACCATATATTTT
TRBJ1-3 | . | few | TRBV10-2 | CASSDAGNTIYF | TGCGCCAGCAGTGACGCTGGAAACACCATATATTTT
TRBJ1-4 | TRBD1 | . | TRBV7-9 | CASRPFERGLEKLFF | TGTGCCAGCAGGCCCTTCGAGAGGGGGCTGGAAAAACTGTTTTTT
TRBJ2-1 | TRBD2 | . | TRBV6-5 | CASSPRGRDEQFF | TGTGCCAGCTCCCCCCGGGGGAGGGATGAGCAGTTCTTC
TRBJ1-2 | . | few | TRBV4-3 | CASSQEASGYTF | TGCGCCAGCAGCCAAGAAGCCTCTGGCTACACCTTC
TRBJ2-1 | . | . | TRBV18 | CASSPGVLANYNEQFF | TGTGCCAGCTCACCAGGGGTACTAGCTAACTACAATGAGCAGTTCTTC